The clone carrying this T cell receptor (beta chain) has a count of ten or more. As yet, its antigen is unknown. It was by quantitative 5'-RACE with molecular barcodes that TCR beta libraries were made. TCRdb processed the 5' RACE reads anew with MiXCR; each CDR3 protein has one entry. The data hold roughly 39,000 distinct CDR3 sequences, with 2.5% to 3.5% observed a single time. Germline V gene sequence: CDR1 SGDLS, CDR2 YYNGEE. This CDR3 spans 15 amino acids. Trimming removed 4 bases from V and 3 bases from J, with 14 bases in between. The data derive from a study of CD8 T cells in ankylosing spondylitis. Study-wide findings and caveats: Matched ankylosing spondylitis synovial fluid reportedly contained a significantly enriched population of disease-linked clones. Made up of roughly 8 highly homologous variants, a TCR beta motif appeared characteristic of ankylosing spondylitis blood.

Sequencing was done on a sample of blood, either unsorted or a sorted T cell fraction (not recorded which). The rearrangement joins TRBV9 to TRBJ2-1, with unresolved D. This clonotype originated in a male donor with ankylosing spondylitis or in good health (not recorded which). The CDR3 nucleotides read TGTGCCAGCAGCCTCTCGCGGAGTTTCTACAATGAGCAGTTCTTC. It codes for CASSLSRSFYNEQFF.